This is a list of T cell receptor beta chains from one sample in a study of beta chain features in type 1 diabetes. Data came from immunoSEQ multiplex PCR; TCRdb stores just in-frame clones and leaves some out. Among 200,000 to 250,000 clones listed, approximately 10% were seen once. The sequenced material came from central memory CD4+ T cells from blood. The source is a man aged 18 to 29 in good health. Each CDR3 is given with its conserved first and last residue. The D gene is left open where the match is weak. Rows may omit the clone size; those that give it use once, few, many or a size class.

V gene: TRBV5-4
J gene: TRBJ1-1
D gene: -
clone size: -
CDR3 DNA: TGTGCCAGCAGCTCCCCCGTCGCGAACACTGAAGCTTTCTTT
CDR3 protein: CASSSPVANTEAFF

V gene: TRBV7-2
J gene: TRBJ1-1
D gene: TRBD1
clone size: -
CDR3 DNA: TGTGCCGAGGGGGCTTTTACTGAAGCTTTCTTT
CDR3 protein: CAEGAFTEAFF

V gene: TRBV7-2
J gene: TRBJ2-7
D gene: -
clone size: -
CDR3 DNA: TGTGCCAGCGGTAACAGGGTTGGGTCCTACGAGCAGTACTTC
CDR3 protein: CASGNRVGSYEQYF

V gene: TRBV29-1
J gene: TRBJ2-1
D gene: -
clone size: -
CDR3 DNA: TGCAGTGCTACCGCTAGCGCGTACAGTGAGCAGTTCTTC
CDR3 protein: CSATASAYSEQFF

V gene: TRBV30
J gene: TRBJ2-5
D gene: -
clone size: -
CDR3 DNA: TGTGCCTGGAGTCCCCCCTTCATGGCCACGGCCTTAGAGCAGTACTTC
CDR3 protein: CAWSPPFMATALEQYF

V gene: TRBV5-1
J gene: TRBJ2-1
D gene: TRBD2
clone size: few
CDR3 DNA: TGCGCCAGCAGGGGGACTAGCGGGACCCATGAGCAGTTCTTC
CDR3 protein: CASRGTSGTHEQFF

V gene: TRBV29-1
J gene: TRBJ1-1
D gene: -
clone size: -
CDR3 DNA: TGCAGCGTGGCCTGGGGGGCCGACACTGAAGCTTTCTTT
CDR3 protein: CSVAWGADTEAFF

V gene: TRBV6-1
J gene: TRBJ2-7
D gene: TRBD2
clone size: -
CDR3 DNA: TGTGCCACCTTGGGAGGGGTTCGCGAGCAGTACTTC
CDR3 protein: CATLGGVREQYF

V gene: TRBV7-2
J gene: TRBJ2-1
D gene: TRBD2
clone size: few
CDR3 DNA: TGTGCCAGCAGCTTACAGGCTAGCGGGAGGAATGAGCAGTTCTTC
CDR3 protein: CASSLQASGRNEQFF

V gene: TRBV28
J gene: TRBJ1-4
D gene: TRBD1
clone size: -
CDR3 DNA: TGTGCCAGCAGTGCGCCGGGACAGGGTGTTGAAAAACTGTTTTTT
CDR3 protein: CASSAPGQGVEKLFF

V gene: TRBV11-2
J gene: TRBJ1-5
D gene: TRBD1
clone size: few
CDR3 DNA: TGTGCCAGCAGCTTAGATGGGACAGGGAATCAGCCCCAGCATTTT
CDR3 protein: CASSLDGTGNQPQHF

V gene: TRBV28
J gene: TRBJ2-5
D gene: -
clone size: few
CDR3 DNA: TGTGCCAGCAGCCCCCGGAACCAAGAGACCCAGTACTTC
CDR3 protein: CASSPRNQETQYF

V gene: TRBV5-1
J gene: TRBJ2-1
D gene: -
clone size: few
CDR3 DNA: TGCGCCAGCAGCGAACAGGTTTTTGTGGACAATGAGCAGTTCTTC
CDR3 protein: CASSEQVFVDNEQFF

V gene: TRBV30
J gene: TRBJ1-1
D gene: -
clone size: -
CDR3 DNA: TGTGCCTGCCAATGGGGGCGGGTCTCCCACACTGAAGCTTTCTTT
CDR3 protein: CACQWGRVSHTEAFF

V gene: TRBV7-6
J gene: TRBJ1-2
D gene: -
clone size: -
CDR3 DNA: TGTGCCAGCAGCCCTCTGACAGGATATGGCTACACCTTC
CDR3 protein: CASSPLTGYGYTF

V gene: TRBV9
J gene: TRBJ1-4
D gene: -
clone size: -
CDR3 DNA: TGTGCCAGCAGCGTAGGGGACACAAATGAAAAACTGTTTTTT
CDR3 protein: CASSVGDTNEKLFF

V gene: TRBV7-7
J gene: TRBJ2-5
D gene: -
clone size: once
CDR3 DNA: TGTGCTAGCAGCTTAATTATGGGGACCCAGTACTTC
CDR3 protein: CASSLIMGTQYF

V gene: TRBV7-8
J gene: TRBJ2-7
D gene: TRBD1
clone size: -
CDR3 DNA: TGTGCCAGCAGCGACAGGGGGCGGAACGAGCAGTACTTC
CDR3 protein: CASSDRGRNEQYF

V gene: TRBV7-3
J gene: TRBJ2-2
D gene: -
clone size: -
CDR3 DNA: TGTGCCAGCAGCCTACGACAGAACACCGGGGAGCTGTTTTTT
CDR3 protein: CASSLRQNTGELFF

V gene: TRBV5-1
J gene: TRBJ2-7
D gene: -
clone size: -
CDR3 DNA: TGCGCCAGCAGGCGGGACAGCGACGAGCAGTACTTC
CDR3 protein: CASRRDSDEQYF

V gene: TRBV15
J gene: TRBJ1-2
D gene: -
clone size: few
CDR3 DNA: TGTGCCACCAGCAGAGATCCATACAGCTATGGCTACACCTTC
CDR3 protein: CATSRDPYSYGYTF

V gene: TRBV7-2
J gene: TRBJ2-5
D gene: -
clone size: -
CDR3 DNA: TGTGCCAGCAGCTTAGTGGCGGGGCCAAGGACCCAGTACTTC
CDR3 protein: CASSLVAGPRTQYF

V gene: TRBV11-2
J gene: TRBJ2-3
D gene: -
clone size: few
CDR3 DNA: TGTGCCAGCAGCTCCCGGTACACTCTTAGCACAGATACGCAGTATTTT
CDR3 protein: CASSSRYTLSTDTQYF

V gene: TRBV28
J gene: TRBJ1-5
D gene: -
clone size: few
CDR3 DNA: TGTGCCAGCAGTTTACAGCTTAGGGAGCCCCAGCATTTT
CDR3 protein: CASSLQLREPQHF

V gene: TRBV5-1
J gene: TRBJ2-5
D gene: -
clone size: -
CDR3 DNA: TGCGCCAGCAGCTTGGCTGTTGGGGCCCAAGAGACCCAGTACTTC
CDR3 protein: CASSLAVGAQETQYF

V gene: TRBV7-8
J gene: TRBJ2-7
D gene: TRBD1
clone size: -
CDR3 DNA: TGTGCCAGCAGCTTACCCCAGACAGGGGGCGTCGAGCAGTACTTC
CDR3 protein: CASSLPQTGGVEQYF

V gene: TRBV11-2
J gene: TRBJ2-7
D gene: -
clone size: -
CDR3 DNA: TGTGCCAGCAGCCTCTCACCTGGCTCCTACGAGCAGTACTTC
CDR3 protein: CASSLSPGSYEQYF

V gene: TRBV5-4
J gene: TRBJ2-1
D gene: -
clone size: few
CDR3 DNA: TGTGCCAGCAGCTTGGACTTTAGGGGATCGGGTGAGCAGTTCTTC
CDR3 protein: CASSLDFRGSGEQFF

V gene: TRBV7-9
J gene: TRBJ2-7
D gene: -
clone size: -
CDR3 DNA: TGTGCCAGCAGCTTAGCGGGCAGCTCCTACGAGCAGTACTTC
CDR3 protein: CASSLAGSSYEQYF

V gene: TRBV6-5
J gene: TRBJ2-7
D gene: TRBD1
clone size: -
CDR3 DNA: TGTGCCAGCAGACGGCGGACAGGGGGAAACTACGAGCAGTACTTC
CDR3 protein: CASRRRTGGNYEQYF

V gene: TRBV30
J gene: TRBJ2-5
D gene: TRBD2
clone size: once
CDR3 DNA: TGTGCCTGGGGTCCGGGACTAGCGCAAGAGACCCAGTACTTC
CDR3 protein: CAWGPGLAQETQYF

V gene: TRBV7-9
J gene: TRBJ1-4
D gene: -
clone size: many
CDR3 DNA: TGTGCCAGCAGCTGGGTGGCGGGCGAAAAACTGTTTTTT
CDR3 protein: CASSWVAGEKLFF

V gene: TRBV18
J gene: TRBJ2-1
D gene: -
clone size: few
CDR3 DNA: TGTGCCAGCTCACCACCGGGATACAATGAGCAGTTCTTC
CDR3 protein: CASSPPGYNEQFF

V gene: TRBV10-3
J gene: TRBJ2-1
D gene: -
clone size: -
CDR3 DNA: TGTGCCATCAGTGAGACTAGCAACTACGGGGATGAGCAGTTCTTC
CDR3 protein: CAISETSNYGDEQFF

V gene: TRBV4-1
J gene: TRBJ2-7
D gene: -
clone size: -
CDR3 DNA: TGCGCCAGCAGCTCTCAATTCTCGGGTTTCCCCTACGAGCAGTACTTC
CDR3 protein: CASSSQFSGFPYEQYF

V gene: TRBV10-3
J gene: TRBJ2-7
D gene: TRBD2
clone size: many
CDR3 DNA: TGTGCCATCAGTGACTCTCGGACTAGCGGGGCTTCCTACGAGCAGTACTTC
CDR3 protein: CAISDSRTSGASYEQYF

V gene: TRBV30
J gene: TRBJ2-5
D gene: TRBD2
clone size: few
CDR3 DNA: TGTGCCTGGAGCGGGGGGAAGATGGAGACCCAGTACTTC
CDR3 protein: CAWSGGKMETQYF

V gene: TRBV30
J gene: TRBJ2-3
D gene: TRBD2
clone size: -
CDR3 DNA: TGTGCCTGGACGGTGCTAGCGGGAGGCGATACGCAGTATTTT
CDR3 protein: CAWTVLAGGDTQYF

V gene: TRBV6-6
J gene: TRBJ2-7
D gene: -
clone size: -
CDR3 DNA: TGTGCCAGCACCCCGGTGGGGGCTTTCGAGCAGTACTTC
CDR3 protein: CASTPVGAFEQYF

V gene: TRBV6-5
J gene: TRBJ1-1
D gene: -
clone size: -
CDR3 DNA: TGTGCCAGCAGTCGAAAGAACACTGAAGCTTTCTTT
CDR3 protein: CASSRKNTEAFF

V gene: TRBV14
J gene: TRBJ2-1
D gene: -
clone size: -
CDR3 DNA: TGTGCCAGCAGCCAAGTTCCCGGGCGGGGGCGTTACAATGAGCAGTTCTTC
CDR3 protein: CASSQVPGRGRYNEQFF

V gene: TRBV5-4
J gene: TRBJ1-2
D gene: -
clone size: few
CDR3 DNA: TGTGCCAGCAGCCCAGAGGCCTTTGGGTATGGCTACACCTTC
CDR3 protein: CASSPEAFGYGYTF